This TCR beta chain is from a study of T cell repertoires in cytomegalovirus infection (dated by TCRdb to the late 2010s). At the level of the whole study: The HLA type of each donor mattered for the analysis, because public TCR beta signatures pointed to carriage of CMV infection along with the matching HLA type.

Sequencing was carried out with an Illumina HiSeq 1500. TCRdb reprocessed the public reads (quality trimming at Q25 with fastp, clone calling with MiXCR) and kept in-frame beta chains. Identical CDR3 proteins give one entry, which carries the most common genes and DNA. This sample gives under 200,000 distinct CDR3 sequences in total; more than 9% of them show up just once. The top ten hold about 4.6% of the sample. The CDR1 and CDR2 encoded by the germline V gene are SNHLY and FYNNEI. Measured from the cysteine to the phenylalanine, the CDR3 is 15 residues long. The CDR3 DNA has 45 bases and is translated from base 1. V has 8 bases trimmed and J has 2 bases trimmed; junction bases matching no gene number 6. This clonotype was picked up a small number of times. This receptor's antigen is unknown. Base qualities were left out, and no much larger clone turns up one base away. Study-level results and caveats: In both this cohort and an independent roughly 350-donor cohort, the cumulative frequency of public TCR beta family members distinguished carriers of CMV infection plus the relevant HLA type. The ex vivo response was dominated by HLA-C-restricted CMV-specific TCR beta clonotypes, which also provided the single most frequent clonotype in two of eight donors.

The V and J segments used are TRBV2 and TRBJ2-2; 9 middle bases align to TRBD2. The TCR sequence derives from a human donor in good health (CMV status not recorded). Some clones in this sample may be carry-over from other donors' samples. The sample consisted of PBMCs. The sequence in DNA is TGTGCCAGCTGGGCTAGCGGGGTTAACACCGGGGAGCTGTTTTTT. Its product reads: CASWASGVNTGELFF.